These T cell receptor beta chains were read from a single sample in a study of blood T cell repertoires in COVID-19. Produced via immunoSEQ multiplex PCR; TCRdb's table is partial and in-frame only. The top ten clones hold more than 8% of a sample with 62,000 or so clones, 89% of them seen once. The sample consisted of peripheral blood. These receptors all stem from a man aged 50 to 59 with active COVID-19. Both conserved end residues are part of each CDR3. A D gene is named only where the DNA matches it firmly.

J: TRBJ1-5; D: .; V: TRBV5-6; CDR3: CASSLRGGGNQPQHF
J: TRBJ1-1; D: .; V: TRBV18; CDR3: CASSRSESNTEAFF
J: TRBJ2-1; D: TRBD2; V: TRBV5-1; CDR3: CASSLNSGGSAREQFF
J: TRBJ1-3; D: TRBD1; V: TRBV5-6; CDR3: CASSFDRGPGNTIYF
J: TRBJ2-3; D: TRBD2; V: TRBV13; CDR3: CASSFGTSGSTDTQYF
J: TRBJ2-3; D: TRBD2; V: TRBV5-5; CDR3: CASSSVGSGFPDTQYF
J: TRBJ1-6; D: .; V: TRBV6-6; CDR3: CASSYKSSYNSPLHF
J: TRBJ1-2; D: .; V: TRBV5-1; CDR3: CASRLTNGLDGYTF
J: TRBJ2-3; D: .; V: TRBV9; CDR3: CASSVVGGLADTQYF
J: TRBJ1-4; D: TRBD1; V: TRBV27; CDR3: CASNRGAPWATNEKLFF
J: TRBJ2-7; D: TRBD2; V: TRBV19; CDR3: CASSRSGVSNEQYF
J: TRBJ2-5; D: .; V: TRBV5-1; CDR3: CASSLTVQETQYF
J: TRBJ1-2; D: .; V: TRBV20-1; CDR3: CSASGRDTF